Presented here are 8 T cell receptor beta chains from one specimen sequenced in a study of Graves' ophthalmopathy and Graves' hyperthyroidism. Using RNA transcripts, the TCR beta CDR3 regions were amplified. The first round was an RT-PCR with HTBI primers, and the second round was a multiplex PCR. MiXCR, applied by TCRdb to the multiplex PCR reads, yields one record per CDR3 protein. The table has 500,000 to 700,000 distinct CDR3 sequences, about 40% seen once. The source material was peripheral blood or thyroid tissue (not recorded which). These receptors came from an adult man with Graves' hyperthyroidism.

The sample holds many counts of this clonotype. The chain recombines TRBV10-3 with TRBJ1-2, with TRBD1 identical over 10 bases. J was trimmed by 8 bases and V by 4 bases; bases with no gene match: 10. The CDR3 consists of 15 residues. CDR1 ENHRY and CDR2 SYGVKD come from the germline V gene. DNA for the CDR3: TGTGCCATCAGTGTGGGACAGGGGACCTCGGAGGGCTACACCTTC. This gives the protein CAISVGQGTSEGYTF.

The chain has TRBV20-1 and TRBJ1-5, with D uncertain. CDR1 DFQATT and CDR2 SNEGSKA come from the germline V gene (reference sequence). CDR3 length equals 14 residues. V was pared by 3 bases and J by 11 bases, with 20 bases between. CDR3 bases: TGCAGTGCTAGGTTACCTAACCGCCAAGAGACCCAGCATTTT. It translates to CSARLPNRQETQHF.

This rearrangement joins TRBV2 to TRBJ1-1; D call uncertain. V was pared by 3 bases and J by 1 base, with 9 bases between. Germline CDR1 is SNHLY and CDR2 is FYNNEI. The CDR3 has 14 amino acids. The CDR3 spells CASSDRTANTEAFF. CDR3 coding DNA: TGTGCCAGCAGTGATCGGACGGCGAACACTGAAGCTTTCTTT.

The CDR3 DNA reads TGCGCCAGCAGCTCCACGCAGGCAGGTTTTGGCTACACCTTC. Translation gives CASSSTQAGFGYTF. The chain is built from TRBV5-1 and TRBJ1-2; unclear D gene. The V and J ends lost 3 bases and 7 bases respectively, with 16 bases between them. Germline V gene lookup returns CDR1 SGHRS and CDR2 YFSETQ. The CDR3 consists of 14 residues.

There are a few counts of this clonotype. The chain uses TRBV7-2 and TRBJ2-7; D is undetermined. The CDR3 is made up of 11 amino acids. V was pared by 2 bases and J by 9 bases, with 8 bases between. Germline V gives CDR1 SGHTA, CDR2 FQGNSA. The CDR3 here is CASSLSLGQYF. CDR3 DNA sequence: TGTGCCAGCAGCTTAAGTCTCGGGCAGTACTTC.

The J gene is TRBJ2-5, the V gene TRBV7-8, with 8 nucleotides matching TRBD1. This CDR3 is 15 amino acids long. Germline-derived CDR1 and CDR2 are SGHVS and FQNEAQ. The J segment lost 4 bases and the V segment lost 5 bases, leaving 9 bases of the junction unmatched. The CDR3 here is CASSPRTGKAETQYF. The CDR3 region has the DNA TGTGCCAGCAGCCCGCGGACAGGGAAGGCAGAGACCCAGTACTTC.

This clonotype was counted ten times or more. The chain couples TRBV9 to TRBJ2-2, with a tentative D call TRBD2 (5 bases). The CDR3 is made up of 14 amino acids. The germline V gene has CDR1 SGDLS and CDR2 YYNGEE. The V end lost 7 bases, the J end lost 4 bases, and 14 bases lay between the germline ends. The CDR3 spells CASSGGRLTGELFF. As DNA, the CDR3 is TGTGCCAGCTCGGGCGGGCGGCTCACCGGGGAGCTGTTTTTT.

V and J are TRBV13 and TRBJ2-3; TRBD2 matches 9 bases. J gave up 4 bases and V 3 bases, and 5 bases lay outside the gene matches. The germline V gene encodes CDR1 PRHDT and CDR2 FYEKMQ (reference sequence). This CDR3 contains 15 residues. The CDR3 DNA follows: TGTGCCAGCAGCTTTGGGACTAGCCAGCCAGATACGCAGTATTTT. Translation: CASSFGTSQPDTQYF.